The 9 T cell receptor beta chains below come from one sample, sequenced in a study of control samples from healthy donors and cancer patients. Profiled with immunoSEQ multiplex PCR; TCRdb holds only in-frame clones, not every one. Found here are 100,000 to 150,000 clones, roughly 90% of them singletons; the top ten hold about 2.3%. The specimen sequenced was blood. The receptors derive from a man aged 35 to 55 in good health.

The chain links TRBV9 to TRBJ2-5, with D perhaps TRBD2 (5 bases). Trimming took 7 bases from V and 7 from J, leaving 14 bases between them. CDR1 SGDLS and CDR2 YYNGEE come from the germline V gene. The length of the CDR3 is 12 residues. The CDR3 sequence: CASGDAEGTQYF. CDR3 nucleotide sequence: TGTGCCAGCGGCGACGCTGAGGGGACCCAGTACTTC.

The chain is built from TRBV10-1 and TRBJ2-1; the D is unclear. Germline lookup yields CDR1 WNHNN and CDR2 SYGVQD (reference sequence). V lost 1 base to trimming and J lost 9 bases, with 7 bases between them. The CDR3 runs to 12 residues. The CDR3 nucleotides read TGCGCCAGCAGTGAGTTCGGCGGTGAGCAGTTCTTC. It is translated as CASSEFGGEQFF.

The chain joins TRBV11-3 to TRBJ2-1, with D tentatively TRBD1 or TRBD2 (6 bases each). Trimming removed 5 bases from V and 8 bases from J, with 10 bases in between. There are 12 residues in the CDR3. Germline V gene sequence: CDR1 SGHNT, CDR2 YENEEA. The CDR3 DNA is TGTGCCAGCAGCACAAGGGGGGATGAGCAGTTCTTC. Residues: CASSTRGDEQFF.

This chain links TRBV7-8 with TRBJ1-3; maybe TRBD1 (5 bases). The germline CDR1 and CDR2 sequences are SGHVS and FQNEAQ. The V end was cut by 5 bases, the J end by 2 bases, with 13 bases between. The CDR3 has 15 amino acids. The chain's CDR3 is CASSAHRTPGNTIYF. As DNA, the CDR3 is TGTGCCAGCAGCGCCCATAGGACACCTGGAAACACCATATATTTT.

The J gene is TRBJ1-1, the V gene TRBV30; a weak D match, TRBD1 (5 bases). V was trimmed by 0 bases and J by 4 bases, leaving 12 bases between them. CDR1 is GTSNPN and CDR2 is SVGIG in the germline V gene (reference sequence). This CDR3 has 14 residues. The CDR3 region is CAWSVTGLGTEAFF. The CDR3 coding sequence is TGTGCCTGGAGTGTAACGGGGCTGGGCACTGAAGCTTTCTTT.

J is TRBJ2-5 and V is TRBV6-9, with D possibly being TRBD1 (5 bases). The germline V and J ends were trimmed by 6 bases and 5 bases, with 16 bases remaining between them. The CDR3 runs to 14 residues. Germline assignment: CDR1 MNHGY and CDR2 SVAAGI. For the CDR3, the DNA is TGTGCCAGCAGCCAGGGTGATCCGGGTGAGACCCAGTACTTC. Encoded protein: CASSQGDPGETQYF.

The chain carries TRBV7-9 and TRBJ2-7; TRBD1 agrees at 9 bases. V trimming: 5 bases; J trimming: 3 bases; junction bases outside the gene matches: 11. The length of the CDR3 is 16 residues. Germline V gives CDR1 SEHNR, CDR2 FQNEAQ (reference sequence). CDR3 in amino acids: CASSPHLGQGNYEQYF. The DNA of the CDR3 is TGTGCCAGCAGCCCGCATTTGGGACAGGGCAACTACGAGCAGTACTTC.

The chain uses TRBV6-5 and TRBJ2-7; possible D gene TRBD1, 5 bases. Trimming removed 0 bases from V and 7 bases from J, with 7 bases in between. The CDR3 is 12 residues long. Germline V gene data show CDR1 as MNHEY and CDR2 as SVGAGI. CDR3 DNA sequence: TGTGCCAGCAGTTACTCGGCAGGGGAGCAGTACTTC. The encoded protein is CASSYSAGEQYF.

J is TRBJ2-5 and V is TRBV7-2; 9 positions match TRBD2. The length of the CDR3 is 16 residues. The germline gives CDR1 SGHTA, CDR2 FQGNSA. Trimming removed 1 base from V and 2 bases from J; junction bases left unmatched: 5. The CDR3 reads CASSLGGAGGQETQYF. In DNA, the CDR3 is TGTGCCAGCAGCTTAGGCGGGGCGGGGGGGCAAGAGACCCAGTACTTC.